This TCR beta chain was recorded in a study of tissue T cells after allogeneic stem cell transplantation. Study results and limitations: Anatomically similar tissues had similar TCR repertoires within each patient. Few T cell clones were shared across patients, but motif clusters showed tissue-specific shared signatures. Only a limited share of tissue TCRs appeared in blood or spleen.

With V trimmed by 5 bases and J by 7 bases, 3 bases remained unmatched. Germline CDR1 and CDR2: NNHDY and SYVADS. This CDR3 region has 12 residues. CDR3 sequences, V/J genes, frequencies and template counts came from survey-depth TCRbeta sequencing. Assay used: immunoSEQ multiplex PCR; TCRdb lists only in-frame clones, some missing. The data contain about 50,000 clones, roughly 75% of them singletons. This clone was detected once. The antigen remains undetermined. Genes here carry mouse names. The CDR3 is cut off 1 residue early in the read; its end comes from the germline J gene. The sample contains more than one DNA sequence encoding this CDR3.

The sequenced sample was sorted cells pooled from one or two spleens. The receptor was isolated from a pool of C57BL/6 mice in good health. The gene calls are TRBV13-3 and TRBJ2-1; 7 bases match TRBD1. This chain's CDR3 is CASRQGRAEQFF. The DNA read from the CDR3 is TGTGCCAGCAGACAGGGGAGAGCTGAGCAGTTC.